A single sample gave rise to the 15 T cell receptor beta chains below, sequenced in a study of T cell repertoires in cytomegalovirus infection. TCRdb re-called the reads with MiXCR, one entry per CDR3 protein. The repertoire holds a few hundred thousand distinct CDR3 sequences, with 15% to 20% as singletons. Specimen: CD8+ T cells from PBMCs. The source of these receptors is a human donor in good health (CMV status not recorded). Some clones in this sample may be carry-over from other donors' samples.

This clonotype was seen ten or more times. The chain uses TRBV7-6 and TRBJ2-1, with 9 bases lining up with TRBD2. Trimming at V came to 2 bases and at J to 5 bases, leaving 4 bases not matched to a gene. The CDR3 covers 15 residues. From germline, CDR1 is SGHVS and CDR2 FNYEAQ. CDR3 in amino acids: CASSLSGGSNNEQFF. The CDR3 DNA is TGTGCCAGCAGCTTAAGCGGGGGGTCCAACAATGAGCAGTTCTTC.

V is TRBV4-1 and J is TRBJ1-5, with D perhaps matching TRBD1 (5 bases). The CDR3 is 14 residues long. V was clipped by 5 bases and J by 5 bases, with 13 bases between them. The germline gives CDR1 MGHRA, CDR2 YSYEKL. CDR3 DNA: TGCGCCAGCAGCTTAGACAGCCTGTATCAGCCCCAGCATTTT. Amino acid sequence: CASSLDSLYQPQHF.

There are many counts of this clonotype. CDR3 in DNA: TGTGCCAGCAGCTCGGACGCCGGGGGCGGCACTGAAGCTTTCTTT. Amino acids: CASSSDAGGGTEAFF. The V call is TRBV7-8, the J call TRBJ1-1, with D possibly matching TRBD1 (6 bases). V lost 4 bases and J lost 4, with 16 bases in between. The germline V gene encodes CDR1 SGHVS and CDR2 FQNEAQ. The CDR3 spans 15 residues.

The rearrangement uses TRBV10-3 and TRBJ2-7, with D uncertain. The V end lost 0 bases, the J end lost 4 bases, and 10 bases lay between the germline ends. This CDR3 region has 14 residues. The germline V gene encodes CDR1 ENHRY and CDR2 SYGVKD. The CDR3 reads CAISESIIEYEQYF. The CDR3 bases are TGTGCCATCAGTGAGTCAATCATCGAGTACGAGCAGTACTTC.

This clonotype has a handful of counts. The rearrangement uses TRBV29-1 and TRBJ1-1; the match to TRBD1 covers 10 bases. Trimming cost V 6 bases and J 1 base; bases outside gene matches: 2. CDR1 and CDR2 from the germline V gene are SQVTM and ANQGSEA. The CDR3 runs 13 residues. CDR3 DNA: TGCAGCGTGGGACAGGGGACGAACACTGAAGCTTTCTTT. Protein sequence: CSVGQGTNTEAFF.

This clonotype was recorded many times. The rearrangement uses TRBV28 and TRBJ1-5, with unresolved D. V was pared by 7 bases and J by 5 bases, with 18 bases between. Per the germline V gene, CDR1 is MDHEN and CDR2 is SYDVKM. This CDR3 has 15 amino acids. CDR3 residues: CASTPLWFRDQPQHF. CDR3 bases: TGTGCCAGCACCCCCCTCTGGTTTCGGGATCAGCCCCAGCATTTT.

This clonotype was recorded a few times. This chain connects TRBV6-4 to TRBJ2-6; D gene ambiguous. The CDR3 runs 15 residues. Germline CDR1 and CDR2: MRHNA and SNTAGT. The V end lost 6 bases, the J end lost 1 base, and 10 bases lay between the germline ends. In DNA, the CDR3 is TGTGCCAGCAGCCCGAGAATGTCTGGGGCCAACGTCCTGACTTTC. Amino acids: CASSPRMSGANVLTF.

The CDR3 region is CASSLRTYHEQFF. In DNA, the CDR3 is TGTGCCAGCAGCTTAAGGACTTACCATGAGCAGTTCTTC. The V call is TRBV7-9, the J call TRBJ2-1; maybe TRBD2 (5 bases). Germline V lookup: CDR1 SEHNR, CDR2 FQNEAQ (reference sequence). This CDR3 has 13 amino acids. Trimming removed 2 bases from V and 8 bases from J, with 10 bases in between. Full variable domain (missing parts from reference TRBV7-9 and TRBJ2-1): DTGVSQNPRHKITKRGQNVTFRCDPISEHNRLYWYRQTLGQGPEFLTYFQNEAQLEKSRLLSDRFSAERPKGSFSTLEIQRTEQGDSAMYLCASSLRTYHEQFFGPGTRLTVL.

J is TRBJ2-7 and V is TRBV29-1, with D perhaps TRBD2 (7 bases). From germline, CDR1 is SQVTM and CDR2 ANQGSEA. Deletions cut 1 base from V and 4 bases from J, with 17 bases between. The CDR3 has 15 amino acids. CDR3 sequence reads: CSVEGVGGRGYEQYF. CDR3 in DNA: TGCAGCGTTGAAGGTGTGGGGGGGCGCGGTTACGAGCAGTACTTC.

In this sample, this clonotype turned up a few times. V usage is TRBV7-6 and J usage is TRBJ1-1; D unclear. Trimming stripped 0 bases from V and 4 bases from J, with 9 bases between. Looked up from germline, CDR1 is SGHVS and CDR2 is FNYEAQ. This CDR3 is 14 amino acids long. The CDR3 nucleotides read TGTGCCAGCAGCTTAGCTATGTCGGGCACTGAAGCTTTCTTT. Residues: CASSLAMSGTEAFF.

For the CDR3, the DNA is TGTGCCAGCACCGGGGCTGTGGAGGTCGGGGAGCTGTTTTTT. It yields the protein CASTGAVEVGELFF. The chain joins TRBV2 to TRBJ2-2, with D perhaps given as TRBD1 or TRBD2 (5 bases each). CDR1 is SNHLY, CDR2 FYNNEI, per germline. Trimming shortened V by 7 bases and J by 7 bases, and 16 bases separated the two germline ends. The CDR3 spans 14 residues.

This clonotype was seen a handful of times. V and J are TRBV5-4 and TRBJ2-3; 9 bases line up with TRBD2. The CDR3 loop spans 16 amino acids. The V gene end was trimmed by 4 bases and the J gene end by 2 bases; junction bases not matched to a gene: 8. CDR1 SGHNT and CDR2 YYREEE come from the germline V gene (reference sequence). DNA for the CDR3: TGTGCCAGCAGCGAACCTAGCGGGGAAGACACAGATACGCAGTATTTT. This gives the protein CASSEPSGEDTDTQYF. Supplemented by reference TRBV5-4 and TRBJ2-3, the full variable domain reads ETGVTQSPTHLIKTRGQQVTLRCSSQSGHNTVSWYQQALGQGPQFIFQYYREEENGRGNFPPRFSGLQFPNYSSELNVNALELDDSALYLCASSEPSGEDTDTQYFGPGTRLTVL.

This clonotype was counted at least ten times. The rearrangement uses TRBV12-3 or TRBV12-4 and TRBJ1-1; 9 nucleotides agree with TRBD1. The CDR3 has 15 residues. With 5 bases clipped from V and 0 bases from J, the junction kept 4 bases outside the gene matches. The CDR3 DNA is TGTGCCAGCAGTCCTGGGACAGGGATGAACACTGAAGCTTTCTTT. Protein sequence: CASSPGTGMNTEAFF.

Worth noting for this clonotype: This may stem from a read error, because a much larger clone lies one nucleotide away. CDR3 in DNA: TGTGCCAACAGTTTATATGCATGGACTAGCGGGGAACAAGAGACCCAGTACTTC. Translated: CANSLYAWTSGEQETQYF. The chain couples TRBV27 to TRBJ2-5; 12 nucleotides line up with TRBD2. CDR1 and CDR2 (germline): MNHEY, SMNVEV (reference sequence). The CDR3 contains 18 residues.

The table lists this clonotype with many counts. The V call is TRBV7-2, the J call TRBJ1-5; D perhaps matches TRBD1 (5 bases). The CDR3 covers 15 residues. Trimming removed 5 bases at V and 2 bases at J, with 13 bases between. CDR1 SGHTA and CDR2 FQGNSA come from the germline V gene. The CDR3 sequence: CASSPWDFGNQPQHF. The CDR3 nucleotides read TGTGCCAGCAGCCCATGGGACTTCGGCAATCAGCCCCAGCATTTT.